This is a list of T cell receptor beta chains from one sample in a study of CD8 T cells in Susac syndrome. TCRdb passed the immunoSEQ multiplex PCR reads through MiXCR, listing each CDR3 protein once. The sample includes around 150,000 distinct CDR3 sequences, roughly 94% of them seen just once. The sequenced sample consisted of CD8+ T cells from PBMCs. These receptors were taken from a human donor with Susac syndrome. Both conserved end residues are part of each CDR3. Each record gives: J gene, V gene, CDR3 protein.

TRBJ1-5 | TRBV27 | CASRTRPREPQHF
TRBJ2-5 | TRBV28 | CASSFRQGGETQYF
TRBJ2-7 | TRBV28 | CASSLGKGYEQYF
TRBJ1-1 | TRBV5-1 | CASSAGTGGLNTEAFF
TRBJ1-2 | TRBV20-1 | CSARDPWTGGRDGYTF
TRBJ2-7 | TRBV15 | CATSTRQGTYEQYF
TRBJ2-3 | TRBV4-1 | CASSLGPGGTDTQYF
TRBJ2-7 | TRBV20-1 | CSARDLPAPEQYF
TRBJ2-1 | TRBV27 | CASRRLGGLYNEQFF
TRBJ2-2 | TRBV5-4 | CASSRQGENTGELFF
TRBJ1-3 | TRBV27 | CASSLSRGTGNTIYF
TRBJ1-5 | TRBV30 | CAWSAIVGQPQHF
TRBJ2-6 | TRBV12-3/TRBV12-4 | CAGGQGAPGANVLTF
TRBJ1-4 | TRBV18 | CASQSRTNFLNEKLFF
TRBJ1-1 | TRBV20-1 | CSARMAGFSGFLAEAFF
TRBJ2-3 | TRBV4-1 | CASSQGEGGAADTQYF
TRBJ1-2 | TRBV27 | CASSSTPGDLVSYGYTF
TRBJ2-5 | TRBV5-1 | CASSFGQETQYF
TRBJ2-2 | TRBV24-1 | CATSDLTGGELFF
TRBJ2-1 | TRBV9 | CASSESGYEQFF
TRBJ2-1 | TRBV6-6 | CASTIYNEQFF
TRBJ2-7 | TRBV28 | CASSPRGWTVDGYEQYF
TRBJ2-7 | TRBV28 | CASSLGPGGLSSYEQYF
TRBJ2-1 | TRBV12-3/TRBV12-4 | CASSLYSRDPSCFF
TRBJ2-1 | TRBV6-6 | CAPRGLAFEQFF